This T cell receptor (beta chain) was captured by sequencing in a study of blood T cell repertoires in COVID-19. The CDR3 is 16 residues long. Germline trimming cut 2 bases from V and 4 bases from J; bases unmatched to any gene: 4. Germline lookup yields CDR1 MNHEY and CDR2 SVGAGI. Profiled with immunoSEQ multiplex PCR; TCRdb holds only in-frame clones, not every one. The sample consists of 300,000 to 400,000 clones, 88% of them appearing once. The V and J genes are TRBV6-5 and TRBJ2-4; 11 nucleotides match TRBD1. The source is a woman aged 30 to 39 with COVID-19, enrolled during active disease. Material for sequencing was peripheral blood. CDR3: CASSYGGTGGKNIQYF. Written as DNA, the CDR3 is TGTGCCAGCAGTTACGGTGGGACAGGGGGAAAAAACATTCAGTACTTC.